This TCR beta chain was recovered during a study of blood T cell repertoires in COVID-19. The CDR3 totals 15 residues. V lost 2 bases to trimming and J lost 0 bases, with 8 bases between them. Germline V gene data show CDR1 as KGHSH and CDR2 as LQKENI. Sequenced by immunoSEQ multiplex PCR; TCRdb stores in-frame clones only, minus some. Counted here are 250,000 to 300,000 clones, 89% occurring once; the ten biggest clones make up under 15%. The chain joins TRBV18 to TRBJ1-3; D gene unclear. Sequenced input: peripheral blood. The receptor comes from an older woman with acute or convalescent COVID-19. The CDR3 region has the DNA TGTGCCAGCTCACCAGGCCGATCCTCTGGAAACACCATATATTTT. Its translation is CASSPGRSSGNTIYF. Full variable domain (outside the CDR3, taken from reference TRBV18 and TRBJ1-3): NAGVMQNPRHLVRRRGQEARLRCSPMKGHSHVYWYRQLPEEGLKFMVYLQKENIIDESGMPKERFSAEFPKEGPSILRIQQVVRGDSAAYFCASSPGRSSGNTIYFGEGSWLTVV.